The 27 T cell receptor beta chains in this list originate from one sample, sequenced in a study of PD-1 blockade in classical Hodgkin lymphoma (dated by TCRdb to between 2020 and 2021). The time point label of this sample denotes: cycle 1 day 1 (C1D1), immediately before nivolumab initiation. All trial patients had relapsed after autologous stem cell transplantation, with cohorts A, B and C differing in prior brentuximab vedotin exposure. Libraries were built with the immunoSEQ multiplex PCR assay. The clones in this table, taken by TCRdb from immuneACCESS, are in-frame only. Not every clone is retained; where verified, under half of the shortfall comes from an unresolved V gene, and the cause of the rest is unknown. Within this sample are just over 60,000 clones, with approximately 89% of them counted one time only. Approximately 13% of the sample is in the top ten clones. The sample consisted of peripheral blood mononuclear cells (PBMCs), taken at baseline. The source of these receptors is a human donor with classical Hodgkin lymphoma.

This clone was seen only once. The DNA for the CDR3 is TGTGCCAGCAGCACCCAAGGACGGACTGAAGCTTTCTTT. It is translated as CASSTQGRTEAFF. V and J are TRBV11-2 and TRBJ1-1; D uncertain. V was clipped by 5 bases and J by 5 bases, with 12 bases between them. Germline V gene data show CDR1 as SGHAT and CDR2 as FQNNGV. The CDR3 consists of 13 residues. The full variable domain, completed using reference TRBV11-2 and TRBJ1-1, is EAGVAQSPRYKIIEKRQSVAFWCNPISGHATLYWYQQILGQGPKLLIQFQNNGVVDDSQLPKDRFSAERLKGVDSTLKIQPAKLEDSAVYLCASSTQGRTEAFFGQGTRLTVV.

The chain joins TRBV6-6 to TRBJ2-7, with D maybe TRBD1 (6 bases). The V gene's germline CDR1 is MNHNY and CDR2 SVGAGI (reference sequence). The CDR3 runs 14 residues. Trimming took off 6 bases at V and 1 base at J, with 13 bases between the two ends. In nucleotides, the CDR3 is TGTGCCAGCAGACCTAGGGACAAATCCTACGAGCAGTACTTC. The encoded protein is CASRPRDKSYEQYF.

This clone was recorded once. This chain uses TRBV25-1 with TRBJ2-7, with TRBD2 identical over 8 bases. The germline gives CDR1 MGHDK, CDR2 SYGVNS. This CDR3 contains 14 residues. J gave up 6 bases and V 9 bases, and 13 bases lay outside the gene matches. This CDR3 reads CASSAPGGGREQYF. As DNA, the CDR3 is TGTGCCAGTTCCGCCCCGGGGGGGGGTCGCGAGCAGTACTTC.

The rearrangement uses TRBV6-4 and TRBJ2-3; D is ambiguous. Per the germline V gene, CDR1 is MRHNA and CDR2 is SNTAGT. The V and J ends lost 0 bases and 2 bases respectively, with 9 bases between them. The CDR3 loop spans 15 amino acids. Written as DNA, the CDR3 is TGTGCCAGCAGTGACTCATCAGGCACCACAGATACGCAGTATTTT. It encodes CASSDSSGTTDTQYF.

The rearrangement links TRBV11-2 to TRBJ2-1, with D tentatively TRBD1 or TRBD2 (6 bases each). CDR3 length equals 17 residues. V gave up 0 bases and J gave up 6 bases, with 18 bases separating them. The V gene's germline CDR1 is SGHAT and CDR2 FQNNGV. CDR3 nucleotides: TGTGCCAGCAGCTTAGATAGGGGGGTATATTCGAGCAATGAGCAGTTCTTC. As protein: CASSLDRGVYSSNEQFF.

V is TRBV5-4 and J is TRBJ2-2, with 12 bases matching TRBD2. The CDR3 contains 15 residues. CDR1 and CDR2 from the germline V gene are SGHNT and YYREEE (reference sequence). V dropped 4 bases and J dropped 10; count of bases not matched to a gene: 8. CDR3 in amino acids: CASSLPSGGAVELFF. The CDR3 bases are TGTGCCAGCAGCCTCCCTAGCGGGGGGGCCGTGGAGCTGTTTTTT.

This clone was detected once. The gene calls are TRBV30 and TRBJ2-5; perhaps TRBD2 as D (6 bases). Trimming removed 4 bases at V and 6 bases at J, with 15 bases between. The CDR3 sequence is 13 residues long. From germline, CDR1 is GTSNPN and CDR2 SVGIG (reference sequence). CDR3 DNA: TGTGCCTGGATAGGAGGGGCGAAGAAGACCCAGTACTTC. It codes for CAWIGGAKKTQYF.

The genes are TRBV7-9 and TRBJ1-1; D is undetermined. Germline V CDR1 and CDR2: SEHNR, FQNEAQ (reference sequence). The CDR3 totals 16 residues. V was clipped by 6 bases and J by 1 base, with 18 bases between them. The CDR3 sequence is CASRDSAVTANTEAFF. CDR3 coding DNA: TGTGCCAGCAGGGATTCGGCCGTCACAGCGAACACTGAAGCTTTCTTT.

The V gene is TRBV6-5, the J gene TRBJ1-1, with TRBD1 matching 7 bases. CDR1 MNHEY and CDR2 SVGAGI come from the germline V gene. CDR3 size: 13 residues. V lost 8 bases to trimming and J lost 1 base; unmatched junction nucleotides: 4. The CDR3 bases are TGTGCCAGCTCCCGGACAGGGAACACTGAAGCTTTCTTT. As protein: CASSRTGNTEAFF.

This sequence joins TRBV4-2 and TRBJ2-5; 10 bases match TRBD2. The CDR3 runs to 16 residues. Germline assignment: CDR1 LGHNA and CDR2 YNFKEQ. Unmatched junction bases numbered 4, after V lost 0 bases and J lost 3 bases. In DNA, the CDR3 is TGTGCCAGCAGCCAAGATCTAGCGGGGGCCGAAGAGACCCAGTACTTC. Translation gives CASSQDLAGAEETQYF.

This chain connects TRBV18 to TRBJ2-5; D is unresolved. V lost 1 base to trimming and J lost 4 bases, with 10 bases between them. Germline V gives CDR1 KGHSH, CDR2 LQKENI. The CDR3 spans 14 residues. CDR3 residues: CASSPLNLAETQYF. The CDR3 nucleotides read TGTGCCAGCTCACCACTTAACTTAGCAGAGACCCAGTACTTC. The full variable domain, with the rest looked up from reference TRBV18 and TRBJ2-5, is NAGVMQNPRHLVRRRGQEARLRCSPMKGHSHVYWYRQLPEEGLKFMVYLQKENIIDESGMPKERFSAEFPKEGPSILRIQQVVRGDSAAYFCASSPLNLAETQYFGPGTRLLVL.

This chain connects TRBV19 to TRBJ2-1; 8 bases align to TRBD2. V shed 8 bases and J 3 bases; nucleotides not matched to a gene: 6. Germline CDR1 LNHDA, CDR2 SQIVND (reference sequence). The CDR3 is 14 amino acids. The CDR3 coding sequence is TGTGCCAGTGCCTCTAGCGGGTACTACAATGAGCAGTTCTTC. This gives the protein CASASSGYYNEQFF.

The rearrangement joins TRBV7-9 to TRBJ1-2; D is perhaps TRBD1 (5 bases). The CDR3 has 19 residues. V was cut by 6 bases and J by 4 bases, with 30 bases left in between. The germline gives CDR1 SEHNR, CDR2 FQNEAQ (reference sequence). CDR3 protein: CASSLTTERDLLVSYGYTF. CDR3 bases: TGTGCCAGCAGTCTTACAACAGAGAGGGACCTCCTAGTTTCCTATGGCTACACCTTC.

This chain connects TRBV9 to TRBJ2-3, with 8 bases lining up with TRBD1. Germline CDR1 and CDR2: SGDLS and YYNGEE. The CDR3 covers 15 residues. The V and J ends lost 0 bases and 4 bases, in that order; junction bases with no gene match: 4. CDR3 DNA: TGTGCCAGCAGCGTAGCAGGGGGCGCATCAGATACGCAGTATTTT. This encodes CASSVAGGASDTQYF.

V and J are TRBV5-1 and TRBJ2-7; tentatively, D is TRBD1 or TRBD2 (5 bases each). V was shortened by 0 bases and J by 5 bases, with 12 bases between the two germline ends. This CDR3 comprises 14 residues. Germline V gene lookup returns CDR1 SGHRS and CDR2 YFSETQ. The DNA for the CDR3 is TGCGCCAGCAGCTTGGAAGGGACCTGGGACGAGCAGTACTTC. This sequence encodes CASSLEGTWDEQYF.

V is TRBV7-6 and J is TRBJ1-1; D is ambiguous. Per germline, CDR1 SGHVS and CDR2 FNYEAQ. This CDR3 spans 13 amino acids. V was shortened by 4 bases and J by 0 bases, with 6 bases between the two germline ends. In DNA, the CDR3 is TGTGCCAGCAGCTACCAATTGAACACTGAAGCTTTCTTT. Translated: CASSYQLNTEAFF.

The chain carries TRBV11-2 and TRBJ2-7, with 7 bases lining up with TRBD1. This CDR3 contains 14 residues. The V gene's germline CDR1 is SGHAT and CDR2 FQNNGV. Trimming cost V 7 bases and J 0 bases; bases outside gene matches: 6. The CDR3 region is CASTWGQISYEQYF. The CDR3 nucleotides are TGTGCCAGCACCTGGGGACAGATCTCCTACGAGCAGTACTTC.

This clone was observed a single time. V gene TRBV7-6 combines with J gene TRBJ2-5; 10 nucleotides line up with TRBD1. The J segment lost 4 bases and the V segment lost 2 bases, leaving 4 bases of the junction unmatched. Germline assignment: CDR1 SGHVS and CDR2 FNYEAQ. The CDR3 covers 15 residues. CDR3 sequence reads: CASSLWTGGRETQYF. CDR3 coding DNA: TGTGCCAGCAGCTTATGGACAGGGGGTCGAGAGACCCAGTACTTC.

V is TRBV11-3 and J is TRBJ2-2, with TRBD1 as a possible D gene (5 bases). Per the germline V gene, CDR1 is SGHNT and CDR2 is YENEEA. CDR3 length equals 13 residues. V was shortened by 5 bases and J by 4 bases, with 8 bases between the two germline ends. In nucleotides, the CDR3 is TGTGCCAGCAGCGCAGACAGCACCGGGGAGCTGTTTTTT. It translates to CASSADSTGELFF. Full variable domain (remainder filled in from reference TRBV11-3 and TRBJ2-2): EAGVVQSPRYKIIEKKQPVAFWCNPISGHNTLYWYLQNLGQGPELLIRYENEEAVDDSQLPKDRFSAERLKGVDSTLKIQPAELGDSAVYLCASSADSTGELFFGEGSRLTVL.

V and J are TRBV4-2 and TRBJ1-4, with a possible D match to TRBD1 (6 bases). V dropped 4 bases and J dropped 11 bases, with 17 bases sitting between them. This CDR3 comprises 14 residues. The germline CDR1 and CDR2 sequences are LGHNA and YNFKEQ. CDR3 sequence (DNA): TGTGCCAGCAGCCCGCTGCTGGGGGCGGACAAACTGTTTTTT. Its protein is CASSPLLGADKLFF.

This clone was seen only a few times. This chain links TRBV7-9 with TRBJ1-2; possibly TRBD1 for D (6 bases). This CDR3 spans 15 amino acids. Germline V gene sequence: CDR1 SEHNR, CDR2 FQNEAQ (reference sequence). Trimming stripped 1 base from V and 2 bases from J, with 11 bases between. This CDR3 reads CASSLGPQGNYGYTF. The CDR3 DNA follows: TGTGCCAGCAGCTTAGGCCCTCAGGGGAACTATGGCTACACCTTC.

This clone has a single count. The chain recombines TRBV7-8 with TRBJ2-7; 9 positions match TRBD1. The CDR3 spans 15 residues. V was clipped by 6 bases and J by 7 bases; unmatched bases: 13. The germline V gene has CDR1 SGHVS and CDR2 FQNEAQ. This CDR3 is CASRDTGTGNGEQYF. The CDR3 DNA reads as TGTGCCAGCAGGGATACCGGGACAGGGAACGGTGAGCAGTACTTC.

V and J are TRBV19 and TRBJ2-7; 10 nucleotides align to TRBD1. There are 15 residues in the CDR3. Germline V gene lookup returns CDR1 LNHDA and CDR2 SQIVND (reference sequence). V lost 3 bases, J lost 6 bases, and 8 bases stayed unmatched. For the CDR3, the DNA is TGTGCCAGTAGTATTGGGGACAGGGGACGAGGCGAGCAGTACTTC. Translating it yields CASSIGDRGRGEQYF. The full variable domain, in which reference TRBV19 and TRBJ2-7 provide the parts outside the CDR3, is DGGITQSPKYLFRKEGQNVTLSCEQNLNHDAMYWYRQDPGQGLRLIYYSQIVNDFQKGDIAEGYSVSREKKESFPLTVTSAQKNPTAFYLCASSIGDRGRGEQYFGPGTRLTVT.

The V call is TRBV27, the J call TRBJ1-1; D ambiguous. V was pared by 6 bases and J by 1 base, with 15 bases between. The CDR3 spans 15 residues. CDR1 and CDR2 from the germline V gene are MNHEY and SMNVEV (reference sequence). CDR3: CASRRREDTNTEAFF. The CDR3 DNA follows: TGTGCCAGCAGACGACGGGAAGATACGAACACTGAAGCTTTCTTT.

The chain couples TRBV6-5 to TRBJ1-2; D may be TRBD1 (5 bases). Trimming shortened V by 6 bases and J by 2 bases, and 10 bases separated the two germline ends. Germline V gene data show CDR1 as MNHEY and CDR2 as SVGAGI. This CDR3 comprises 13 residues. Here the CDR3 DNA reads TGTGCCAGCAGCCGGGACGGAAACTATGGCTACACCTTC. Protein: CASSRDGNYGYTF.

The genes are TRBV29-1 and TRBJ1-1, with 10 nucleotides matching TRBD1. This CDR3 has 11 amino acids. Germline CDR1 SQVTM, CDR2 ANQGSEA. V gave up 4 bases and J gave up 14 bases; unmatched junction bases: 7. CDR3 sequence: CSVGLGQGTFF. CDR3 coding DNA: TGCAGCGTTGGGTTGGGACAGGGGACCTTCTTT.

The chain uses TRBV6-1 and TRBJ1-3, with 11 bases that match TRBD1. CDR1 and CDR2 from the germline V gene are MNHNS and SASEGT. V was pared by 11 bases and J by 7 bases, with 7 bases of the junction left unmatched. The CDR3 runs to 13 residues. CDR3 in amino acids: CASTRDRGNTIYF. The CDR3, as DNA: TGTGCCTCCACCCGGGACAGGGGGAACACCATATATTTT.